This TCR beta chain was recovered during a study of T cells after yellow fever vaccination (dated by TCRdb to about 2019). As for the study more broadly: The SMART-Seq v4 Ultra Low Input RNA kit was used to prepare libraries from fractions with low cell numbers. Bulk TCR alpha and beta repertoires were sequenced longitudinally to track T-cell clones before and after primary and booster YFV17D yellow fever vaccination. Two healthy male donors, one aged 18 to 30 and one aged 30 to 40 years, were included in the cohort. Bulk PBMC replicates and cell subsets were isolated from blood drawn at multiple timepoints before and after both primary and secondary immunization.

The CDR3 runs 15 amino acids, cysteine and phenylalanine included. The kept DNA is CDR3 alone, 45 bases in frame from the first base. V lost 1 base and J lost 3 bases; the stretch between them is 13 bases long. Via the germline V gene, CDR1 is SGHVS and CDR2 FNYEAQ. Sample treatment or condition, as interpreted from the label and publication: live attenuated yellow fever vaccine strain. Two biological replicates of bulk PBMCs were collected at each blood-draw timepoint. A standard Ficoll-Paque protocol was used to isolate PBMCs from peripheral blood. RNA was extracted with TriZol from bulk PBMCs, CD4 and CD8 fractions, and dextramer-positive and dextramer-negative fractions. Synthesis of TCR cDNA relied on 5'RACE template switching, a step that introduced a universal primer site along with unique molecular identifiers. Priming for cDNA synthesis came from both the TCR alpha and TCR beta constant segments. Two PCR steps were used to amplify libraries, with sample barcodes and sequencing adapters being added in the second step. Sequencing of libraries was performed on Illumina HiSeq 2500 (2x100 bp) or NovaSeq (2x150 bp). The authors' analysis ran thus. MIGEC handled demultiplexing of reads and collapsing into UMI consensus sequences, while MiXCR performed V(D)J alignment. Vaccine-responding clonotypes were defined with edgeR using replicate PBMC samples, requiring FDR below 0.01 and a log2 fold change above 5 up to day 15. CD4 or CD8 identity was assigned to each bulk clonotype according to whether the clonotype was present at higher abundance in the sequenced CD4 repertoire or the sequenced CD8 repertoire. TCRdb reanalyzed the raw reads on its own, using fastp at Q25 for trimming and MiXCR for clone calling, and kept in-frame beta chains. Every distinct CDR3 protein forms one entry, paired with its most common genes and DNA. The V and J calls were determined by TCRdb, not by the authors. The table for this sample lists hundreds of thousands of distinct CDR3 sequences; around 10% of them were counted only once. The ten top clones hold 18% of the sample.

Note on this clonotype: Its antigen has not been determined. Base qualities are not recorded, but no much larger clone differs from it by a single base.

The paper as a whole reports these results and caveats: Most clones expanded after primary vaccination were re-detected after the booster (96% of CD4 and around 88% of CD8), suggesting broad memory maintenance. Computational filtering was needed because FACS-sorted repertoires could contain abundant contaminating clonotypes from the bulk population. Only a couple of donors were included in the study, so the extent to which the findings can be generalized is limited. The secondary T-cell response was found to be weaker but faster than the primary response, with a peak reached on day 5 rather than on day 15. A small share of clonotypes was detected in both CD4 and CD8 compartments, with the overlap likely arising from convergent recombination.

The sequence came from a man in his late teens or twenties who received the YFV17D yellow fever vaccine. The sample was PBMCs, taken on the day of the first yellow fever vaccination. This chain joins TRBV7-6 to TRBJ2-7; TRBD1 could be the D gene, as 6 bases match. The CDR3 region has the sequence CASSLDTGQLYEQYF. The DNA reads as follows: TGTGCCAGCAGCTTAGATACCGGACAGCTCTACGAGCAGTACTTC.